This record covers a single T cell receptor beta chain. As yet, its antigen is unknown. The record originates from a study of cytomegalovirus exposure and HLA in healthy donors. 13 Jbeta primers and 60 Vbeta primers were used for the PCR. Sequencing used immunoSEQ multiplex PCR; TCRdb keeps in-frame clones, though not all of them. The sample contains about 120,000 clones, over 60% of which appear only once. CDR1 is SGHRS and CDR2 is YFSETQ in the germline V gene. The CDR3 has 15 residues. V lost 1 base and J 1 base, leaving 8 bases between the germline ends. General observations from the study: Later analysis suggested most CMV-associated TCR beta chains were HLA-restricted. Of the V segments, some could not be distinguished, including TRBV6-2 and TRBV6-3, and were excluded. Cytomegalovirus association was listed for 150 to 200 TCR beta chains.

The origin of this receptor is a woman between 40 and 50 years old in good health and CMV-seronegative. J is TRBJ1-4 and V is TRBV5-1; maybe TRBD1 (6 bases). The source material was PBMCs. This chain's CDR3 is CASSLTGLTNEKLFF. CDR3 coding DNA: TGCGCCAGCAGCTTGACAGGGTTAACTAATGAAAAACTGTTTTTT.